The rows below give T cell receptor beta chains drawn from one sample of a study of vaccination effects on CD4 cells after COVID-19. These receptors are not linked to any known antigen. Profiled with immunoSEQ multiplex PCR; TCRdb holds only in-frame clones, not every one. Of about 46,000 clones listed, around 70% are singletons. The source material was CD4+ T cells from PBMCs cultured without peptide, sampled before COVID-19 vaccination. The origin of the receptors is a human donor who had a prior SARS-CoV-2 infection. Each CDR3 is given with its conserved first and last residue. A D gene is named only where the DNA matches it firmly. Only part of the rows carry a size: once, few, many, or a class if the clone is expanded.

size: few
D: TRBD1
V: TRBV18
J: TRBJ1-2
CDR3: CASSDGQGVKGYTF
DNA: TGTGCCAGCTCGGACGGACAGGGGGTGAAGGGCTACACCTTC

size: .
D: .
V: TRBV5-1
J: TRBJ2-5
CDR3: CASSSTGSETQYF
DNA: TGCGCCAGCAGCTCTACAGGTTCAGAGACCCAGTACTTC

size: .
D: TRBD2
V: TRBV2
J: TRBJ2-6
CDR3: CASSPGLAGGANVLTF
DNA: TGTGCCAGCAGTCCGGGACTAGCGGGTGGGGCCAACGTCCTGACTTTC

size: .
D: TRBD2
V: TRBV5-1
J: TRBJ2-3
CDR3: CASSLGLAGPDTQYF
DNA: TGCGCCAGCAGCTTGGGACTAGCGGGACCAGATACGCAGTATTTT

size: .
D: TRBD1
V: TRBV5-1
J: TRBJ2-3
CDR3: CASGPGTATDTQYF
DNA: TGCGCCAGCGGACCAGGGACAGCAACAGATACGCAGTATTTT

size: .
D: TRBD1
V: TRBV2
J: TRBJ2-3
CDR3: CASRRDRVTDTQYF
DNA: TGTGCCAGCAGACGGGACAGAGTCACAGATACGCAGTATTTT

size: .
D: TRBD2
V: TRBV7-9
J: TRBJ2-3
CDR3: CASSTLAGTSTDTQYF
DNA: TGTGCCAGCAGCACCCTAGCGGGGACTAGCACAGATACGCAGTATTTT

size: few
D: .
V: TRBV11-2
J: TRBJ1-1
CDR3: CASSLTDRTEAFF
DNA: TGTGCCAGCAGCTTAACAGATCGCACTGAAGCTTTCTTT

size: .
D: .
V: TRBV24-1
J: TRBJ1-4
CDR3: CATSDLSATLRGLFF
DNA: TGTGCCACCAGTGATTTGTCGGCGACACTACGGGGACTGTTTTTT

size: once
D: .
V: TRBV6-5
J: TRBJ1-5
CDR3: CAIPLRQQNQPQHF
DNA: TGTGCCATTCCTCTGAGGCAACAGAATCAGCCCCAGCATTTT

size: .
D: .
V: TRBV7-9
J: TRBJ1-3
CDR3: CASSSIGVGNTIYF
DNA: TGTGCCAGCAGCTCAATAGGAGTCGGAAACACCATATATTTT

size: few
D: .
V: TRBV7-9
J: TRBJ1-1
CDR3: CASIPDTARNTEAFF
DNA: TGTGCCTCAATACCGGACACCGCGAGAAACACTGAAGCTTTCTTT

size: .
D: .
V: TRBV19
J: TRBJ1-2
CDR3: CASSTSYRDLLGYTF
DNA: TGTGCCAGTAGTACGTCATACAGGGATCTCCTTGGCTACACCTTC

size: .
D: .
V: TRBV9
J: TRBJ2-1
CDR3: CASSVVVGGDNEQFF
DNA: TGTGCCAGCAGCGTAGTAGTGGGAGGAGACAATGAGCAGTTCTTC

size: .
D: TRBD2
V: TRBV18
J: TRBJ2-1
CDR3: CASSPPGGGSNNEQFF
DNA: TGTGCCAGCTCACCCCCGGGGGGGGGTTCCAACAATGAGCAGTTCTTC

size: .
D: TRBD1
V: TRBV7-9
J: TRBJ2-5
CDR3: CASSSGPQGATETQYF
DNA: TGTGCCAGCAGCTCCGGTCCCCAGGGGGCGACGGAGACCCAGTACTTC

size: .
D: TRBD2
V: TRBV5-1
J: TRBJ2-1
CDR3: CASTARQAGLAYNEQFF
DNA: TGCGCCAGCACGGCCAGGCAAGCGGGATTGGCCTACAATGAGCAGTTCTTC

size: .
D: .
V: TRBV30
J: TRBJ1-6
CDR3: CAWTGTSYNSPLHF
DNA: TGTGCCTGGACGGGGACCTCCTATAATTCACCCCTCCACTTT

size: .
D: .
V: TRBV4-1
J: TRBJ1-3
CDR3: CASSHYGTAGNTIYF
DNA: TGCGCCAGCAGCCATTACGGGACGGCTGGAAACACCATATATTTT

size: .
D: .
V: TRBV9
J: TRBJ1-4
CDR3: CASTTGISYNEKLFF
DNA: TGTGCCAGCACCACCGGGATCTCCTATAATGAAAAACTGTTTTTT

size: .
D: TRBD1
V: TRBV18
J: TRBJ2-3
CDR3: CASSPPGQGLDTQYF
DNA: TGTGCCAGCTCACCGCCGGGACAGGGTCTAGATACGCAGTATTTT

size: .
D: .
V: TRBV24-1
J: TRBJ2-2
CDR3: CATSDPNPTGELFF
DNA: TGTGCCACCAGTGACCCCAACCCCACCGGGGAGCTGTTTTTT

size: .
D: .
V: TRBV20-1
J: TRBJ2-1
CDR3: CSASSSGSLNEQFF
DNA: TGCAGTGCTAGTAGTTCTGGGAGTCTCAATGAGCAGTTCTTC

size: .
D: TRBD1
V: TRBV27
J: TRBJ1-6
CDR3: CASSLSGTVYNSPLHF
DNA: TGTGCCAGCAGTTTATCCGGGACAGTCTATAATTCACCCCTCCACTTT

size: .
D: .
V: TRBV5-1
J: TRBJ2-5
CDR3: CASSLTGGETQYF
DNA: TGCGCCAGCAGCTTGACAGGAGGGGAGACCCAGTACTTC

size: few
D: .
V: TRBV21-1
J: TRBJ2-7
CDR3: CASSKTERLCSYEQYF
DNA: TGTGCCAGCAGCAAAACAGAAAGACTTTGCTCCTACGAGCAGTACTTC

size: few
D: .
V: TRBV5-4
J: TRBJ2-1
CDR3: CASSRGFSYNEQFF
DNA: TGTGCCAGCAGTAGAGGGTTCTCCTACAATGAGCAGTTCTTC

size: .
D: TRBD2
V: TRBV19
J: TRBJ2-7
CDR3: CASSSSGTSGSGYEQYF
DNA: TGTGCCAGTAGTTCTTCCGGGACTAGCGGGAGCGGCTACGAGCAGTACTTC

size: .
D: .
V: TRBV20-1
J: TRBJ1-1
CDR3: CSASSRGPEAFF
DNA: TGCAGTGCTAGTAGCCGGGGGCCTGAAGCTTTCTTT

size: .
D: .
V: TRBV30
J: TRBJ2-2
CDR3: CAWSVTAANTGELFF
DNA: TGTGCCTGGAGCGTTACAGCAGCGAACACCGGGGAGCTGTTTTTT

size: .
D: .
V: TRBV4-3
J: TRBJ2-7
CDR3: CASSQDGTPSYEQYF
DNA: TGCGCCAGCAGCCAAGATGGGACACCCTCCTACGAGCAGTACTTC

size: .
D: .
V: TRBV6-1
J: TRBJ2-3
CDR3: CASSENKGTDTQYF
DNA: TGTGCCAGCAGTGAAAATAAGGGGACAGATACGCAGTATTTT

size: few
D: TRBD1
V: TRBV9
J: TRBJ1-6
CDR3: CASSKRDRRPYNSPLHF
DNA: TGTGCCAGCAGCAAACGGGACAGAAGACCCTATAATTCACCCCTCCACTTT

size: .
D: .
V: TRBV6-5
J: TRBJ2-5
CDR3: CASSWGAGETQYF
DNA: TGTGCCAGCAGTTGGGGGGCTGGAGAGACCCAGTACTTC

size: .
D: .
V: TRBV4-1
J: TRBJ2-6
CDR3: CASSQDYYSGANVLTF
DNA: TGCGCCAGCAGCCAAGATTACTACTCTGGGGCCAACGTCCTGACTTTC

size: .
D: TRBD2
V: TRBV7-8
J: TRBJ2-7
CDR3: CASSNPLGTSGRPYEQYF
DNA: TGTGCCAGCAGCAACCCCCTCGGAACTAGCGGGAGACCCTACGAGCAGTACTTC

size: .
D: .
V: TRBV27
J: TRBJ2-5
CDR3: CASRIFGRETQYF
DNA: TGTGCCAGCAGGATATTTGGGCGGGAGACCCAGTACTTC

size: .
D: .
V: TRBV6-5
J: TRBJ1-5
CDR3: CASSYSGTGNQPQHF
DNA: TGTGCCAGCAGTTACTCGGGGACCGGCAATCAGCCCCAGCATTTT

size: .
D: TRBD1
V: TRBV5-8
J: TRBJ2-3
CDR3: CASSLSLWGQGTDTQYF
DNA: TGTGCCAGCAGCCTATCACTCTGGGGACAGGGGACAGATACGCAGTATTTT

size: .
D: TRBD2
V: TRBV7-9
J: TRBJ2-3
CDR3: CASSLGLAEYTDTQYF
DNA: TGTGCCAGCAGCTTAGGTCTAGCGGAATACACAGATACGCAGTATTTT

size: .
D: TRBD2
V: TRBV5-4
J: TRBJ2-3
CDR3: CASSVAGPFTTDTQYF
DNA: TGTGCCAGCAGCGTAGCGGGACCATTTACCACAGATACGCAGTATTTT

size: .
D: .
V: TRBV7-2
J: TRBJ1-1
CDR3: CASSLTAGNTEAFF
DNA: TGTGCCAGCAGCTTAACGGCGGGGAACACTGAAGCTTTCTTT

size: .
D: TRBD2
V: TRBV11-2
J: TRBJ2-1
CDR3: CASSLESGLAVNEQFF
DNA: TGTGCCAGCAGCTTAGAATCAGGACTAGCTGTCAATGAGCAGTTCTTC

size: .
D: .
V: TRBV2
J: TRBJ1-1
CDR3: CASSSRGNTEAFF
DNA: TGTGCCAGCAGCTCCCGGGGTAACACTGAAGCTTTCTTT

size: .
D: TRBD2
V: TRBV27
J: TRBJ2-1
CDR3: CASSPLTSGSGNEQFF
DNA: TGTGCCAGCAGTCCCCTTACTAGCGGGAGCGGCAATGAGCAGTTCTTC

size: .
D: .
V: TRBV10-3
J: TRBJ2-7
CDR3: CAIGESTSRGLTPWEQYF
DNA: TGTGCCATCGGTGAGTCGACTTCGCGGGGTCTTACTCCGTGGGAGCAGTACTTC

size: .
D: .
V: TRBV5-4
J: TRBJ1-1
CDR3: CASSSHSQNTEAFF
DNA: TGTGCCAGCAGCTCCCACAGCCAGAACACTGAAGCTTTCTTT

size: .
D: TRBD1
V: TRBV10-3
J: TRBJ1-4
CDR3: CAISRDRGDPGEKLFF
DNA: TGTGCCATCAGTAGGGACAGGGGCGATCCTGGTGAAAAACTGTTTTTT

size: once
D: .
V: TRBV7-9
J: TRBJ2-3
CDR3: CASSLARRPLSTDTQYF
DNA: TGTGCCAGCAGCTTAGCGCGCCGTCCCCTGAGCACAGATACGCAGTATTTT

size: .
D: .
V: TRBV11-3
J: TRBJ2-1
CDR3: CASSLKWDSHEQFF
DNA: TGTGCCAGCAGCTTAAAGTGGGACTCCCATGAGCAGTTCTTC

size: .
D: .
V: TRBV6-5
J: TRBJ2-2
CDR3: CASSFDRGSTGELFF
DNA: TGTGCCAGCAGTTTCGACCGGGGCTCCACCGGGGAGCTGTTTTTT

size: .
D: .
V: TRBV6-6
J: TRBJ2-7
CDR3: CASSYSGEYEQYF
DNA: TGTGCCAGCAGTTACTCAGGGGAATACGAGCAGTACTTC